A selection of T cell receptor beta chains follows, all from one sample in a study of T cell responses to AZD1222 COVID-19 vaccine. The protocol was immunoSEQ multiplex PCR, while the TCRdb copy is restricted to in-frame clones and leaves out a portion. The sample contains roughly 80,000 clones, roughly nine tenths of which appear only once. This specimen was peripheral blood, taken 28 days after the second AZD1222 dose. The receptors shown here come from an adult who received the AZD1222 COVID-19 vaccine. Each CDR3 is given with its conserved first and last residue. The order of the fields is clone size, J gene, V gene, D gene, CDR3 DNA, CDR3 protein. The D gene is left open where the match is weak. The listing skips clone size in some rows; elsewhere it reads once, few, many or a size class.

-,TRBJ2-7,TRBV27,-,TGTGCCAGCAGTACTAGCAGGGGATCCGAGCAGTACTTC,CASSTSRGSEQYF
-,TRBJ1-4,TRBV6-5,-,TGTGCCAGCAGTTACTCGGTTAGGAGAAAACTGTTTTTT,CASSYSVRRKLFF
-,TRBJ1-2,TRBV6-2/TRBV6-3,-,TGTGCCAGCAGTTCTCTTCTTGGCCATGGCTACACCTTC,CASSSLLGHGYTF
few,TRBJ1-5,TRBV7-8,TRBD1,TGTGCCAGCAGCTTGGGGACAGGTCATCAGCCCCAGCATTTT,CASSLGTGHQPQHF
-,TRBJ1-5,TRBV6-5,TRBD1,TGTGCCAGCAGTTACTCGAGGGGGCATCCCCAGCCCCAGCATTTT,CASSYSRGHPQPQHF
-,TRBJ2-7,TRBV5-6,TRBD1,TGTGCCAGCAGCTACTTGGGGCAGGGGGCCTCCTACGAGCAGTACTTC,CASSYLGQGASYEQYF
-,TRBJ1-2,TRBV7-2,-,TGTGCCAGCAGCCCCCCTCGGAGACAGCATTATGGCTACACCTTC,CASSPPRRQHYGYTF
-,TRBJ1-1,TRBV28,-,TGTGCCAGCAGCCCCCTGGACAGCCGCACTGAAGCTTTCTTT,CASSPLDSRTEAFF
once,TRBJ2-1,TRBV4-1,-,TGCGCCAGCAGCCAAGGGGCAGCGCCCTACAATGAGCAGTTCTTC,CASSQGAAPYNEQFF
-,TRBJ1-4,TRBV10-3,-,TGTGCCATCAGTGAGTCACATGAAAAACTGTTTTTT,CAISESHEKLFF
-,TRBJ1-5,TRBV19,-,TGTGCCAGTAGTACGACGGATAGCAATCAGCCCCAGCATTTT,CASSTTDSNQPQHF
-,TRBJ1-5,TRBV28,-,TGTGCCAGCAGTCCCCTCGGGGGCTCCAATCAGCCCCAGCATTTT,CASSPLGGSNQPQHF
-,TRBJ1-1,TRBV11-1,TRBD1,TGTGCCAGCAGCTTAGCCAGGGGGATTGGCACTGAAGCTTTCTTT,CASSLARGIGTEAFF
-,TRBJ1-3,TRBV6-6,TRBD1,TGTGCCAGCAGTTTAATCCAGGGGGTCGGGAGAGGCACCATATATTTT,CASSLIQGVGRGTIYF
-,TRBJ2-2,TRBV6-9,-,TGTGCCAGCAGTTACAGGGGAATGGGGGCCGGGGAGCTGTTTTTT,CASSYRGMGAGELFF
-,TRBJ2-7,TRBV5-1,-,TGCGCCAGCAGGCGCGGGGGCCCTAGCTCCTACGAGCAGTACTTC,CASRRGGPSSYEQYF
-,TRBJ1-5,TRBV6-1,-,TGTGCCAGCAGTGAGACCAGTGTTCAGCCCCAGCATTTT,CASSETSVQPQHF
-,TRBJ1-1,TRBV6-2/TRBV6-3,TRBD1,TGTGCCAGCAGCCTCCTACTTATCGGACAGGCGAACACTGAAGCTTTCTTT,CASSLLLIGQANTEAFF
few,TRBJ2-6,TRBV3-1/TRBV3-2,-,TGTGCCAGCAGCCAAACGCCAGGGACGGGGGCCAACGTCCTGACTTTC,CASSQTPGTGANVLTF
-,TRBJ2-5,TRBV15,-,TGTGCCACCAGCAGAGATACAGTCCAAGAGACCCAGTACTTC,CATSRDTVQETQYF
-,TRBJ2-7,TRBV11-2,-,TGTGCCAGCAGCATTACCGAGGGGTTCCTCTACGAGCAGTACTTC,CASSITEGFLYEQYF
-,TRBJ2-2,TRBV5-4,-,TGTGCCAGCAGCGTCCAGGGGTGGGCCGGGGAGCTGTTTTTT,CASSVQGWAGELFF
once,TRBJ2-3,TRBV21-1,-,TGTGCCAGCAGCAAAGAGACGCACACAGATACGCAGTATTTT,CASSKETHTDTQYF
-,TRBJ2-2,TRBV6-5,TRBD2,TGTGCCAGCATAACGAGAGGGACTAGTATCGGGGAGCTGTTTTTT,CASITRGTSIGELFF
-,TRBJ1-2,TRBV4-1,-,TGCGCCAGCAGCCAACCGACTCGAGGGTCAAAGATCTATGGCTACACCTTC,CASSQPTRGSKIYGYTF
-,TRBJ2-7,TRBV5-5,TRBD1,TGTGCCAGCAGCGGGACAGGGAATACCTACGAGCAGTACTTC,CASSGTGNTYEQYF
-,TRBJ1-5,TRBV28,-,TGTGCCAGCAGGTGGACACGACTGAATCAGCCCCAGCATTTT,CASRWTRLNQPQHF
-,TRBJ1-1,TRBV19,-,TGTGCCAGTAGTATAGCCTCGGTGAACACTGAAGCTTTCTTT,CASSIASVNTEAFF
-,TRBJ1-3,TRBV10-3,-,TGTGCCATCAGATCAGACAGTCTTGGAAACACCATATATTTT,CAIRSDSLGNTIYF
-,TRBJ1-2,TRBV6-6,TRBD1,TGTGCCAGCAGTTACACTGGGACAGGGGTCTATGGCTACACCTTC,CASSYTGTGVYGYTF
-,TRBJ1-1,TRBV27,-,TGTGCCAGCAGTCGCGGGCCAGGGGTGAACACTGAAGCTTTCTTT,CASSRGPGVNTEAFF
once,TRBJ2-3,TRBV27,TRBD2,TGTGCCACCGGGACTAGCGGGGGGGGTGCAGATACGCAGTATTTT,CATGTSGGGADTQYF
-,TRBJ2-3,TRBV7-8,TRBD1,TGTGCCAGCAGCTCGACAGGGAACACAGATACGCAGTATTTT,CASSSTGNTDTQYF
-,TRBJ1-1,TRBV11-2,-,TGTGCCAGCAGCTCCCTTCGCTCAGGGTATACTGAAGCTTTCTTT,CASSSLRSGYTEAFF
-,TRBJ2-7,TRBV28,-,TGTGCCAGCAGCCGATCCCGCAGGGGCTCCTACGAGCAGTACTTC,CASSRSRRGSYEQYF
-,TRBJ1-4,TRBV7-9,-,TGTGCCAGCAGTGCTACGAGAGGGGAAAAACTGTTTTTT,CASSATRGEKLFF
-,TRBJ1-3,TRBV29-1,TRBD1,TGCAGCGTTGCTCCCGGGACAGGGGCTGGAAACACCATATATTTT,CSVAPGTGAGNTIYF
-,TRBJ2-7,TRBV4-1,-,TGCGCCAGCAGCCAAGGGGCAGGGGGCAGGGGACTAGTGTACTTC,CASSQGAGGRGLVYF
once,TRBJ2-7,TRBV18,-,TGTGCCAGCTCTATGGCAGGGTCCTACGAGCAGTACTTC,CASSMAGSYEQYF
-,TRBJ2-7,TRBV5-1,-,TGCGCCAGCAGCTTGCAATATAAGGGGTTTCCCTACGAGCAGTACTTC,CASSLQYKGFPYEQYF
-,TRBJ1-6,TRBV28,TRBD1,TGTGCCAGCAGTCCATGGACAGGGGGCCGCTCCTATAATTCACCCCTCCACTTT,CASSPWTGGRSYNSPLHF
-,TRBJ2-6,TRBV5-1,TRBD1,TGCGCCAGCAGCTTCGGACAGGGTGGTAGCTCTGGGGCCAACGTCCTGACTTTC,CASSFGQGGSSGANVLTF
once,TRBJ1-2,TRBV3-1/TRBV3-2,-,TGTGCCAGCTATCTAGGATCTGGTGGCTACACCTTC,CASYLGSGGYTF
-,TRBJ2-7,TRBV19,-,TGTGCCAGTAGTCTTTCTTCGGGCAGCTCCTACGAGCAGTACTTC,CASSLSSGSSYEQYF
-,TRBJ1-1,TRBV6-5,-,TGTGCCAGCAGTTACGTCGGGGGGAACACTGAAGCTTTCTTT,CASSYVGGNTEAFF
-,TRBJ2-3,TRBV2,TRBD2,TGTGCCAGCACCCTGGGGGGGCTAGCGGGGGCAGATACGCAGTATTTT,CASTLGGLAGADTQYF
-,TRBJ2-3,TRBV5-1,TRBD2,TGCGCCAGCAGCTTGAGCGCGGGGGGGCCCGCAGATACGCAGTATTTT,CASSLSAGGPADTQYF
-,TRBJ1-2,TRBV6-1,-,TGTGCCAGCAGTGAAGCCGGGGCCGGCCGTGGCTACACCTTC,CASSEAGAGRGYTF